This T cell receptor beta chain emerged from a study of OX40 agonist ivuxolimab in advanced cancers. The CDR3 has 13 amino acids. V lost 8 bases and J 2 bases, leaving 12 bases between the germline ends. Germline V CDR1 and CDR2: LNHDA, SQIVND (reference sequence). Profiling relied on immunoSEQ multiplex PCR, and the TCRdb table lists in-frame clones only, not all of them. The sample carries 60,000 to 80,000 clones, 75% to 85% recorded once. The sample consisted of CD4+ or CD8+ T cells sorted from blood, taken in a trial of the OX40 agonist ivuxolimab. The chain links TRBV19 to TRBJ1-2; D is perhaps TRBD1 (6 bases). The receptor's source is an adult with an advanced solid tumor such as melanoma, head and neck, liver or kidney cancer. The CDR3 loop reads CASGGTLNYGYTF. In DNA, the CDR3 is TGTGCCAGTGGGGGCACCCTAAACTATGGCTACACCTTC.